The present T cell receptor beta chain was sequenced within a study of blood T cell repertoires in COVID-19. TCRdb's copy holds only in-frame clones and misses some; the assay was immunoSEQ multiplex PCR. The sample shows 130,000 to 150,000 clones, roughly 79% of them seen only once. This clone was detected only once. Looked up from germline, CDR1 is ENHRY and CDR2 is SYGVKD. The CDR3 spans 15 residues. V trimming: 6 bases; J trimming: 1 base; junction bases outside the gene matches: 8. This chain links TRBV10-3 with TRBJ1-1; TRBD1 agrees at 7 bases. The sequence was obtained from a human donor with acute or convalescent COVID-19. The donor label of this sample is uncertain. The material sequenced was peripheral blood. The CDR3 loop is CAIRPEGQANTEAFF. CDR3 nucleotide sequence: TGTGCCATCAGGCCCGAAGGACAGGCGAACACTGAAGCTTTCTTT.